The next 15 T cell receptor beta chains were all read from a single sample in a study of T cells of healthy individuals. TCRdb reanalysed the 5' RACE reads using MiXCR and keeps one entry per CDR3 protein. The repertoire holds tens of thousands of distinct CDR3 sequences, with around 15% as singletons. The receptors here all came from a human donor in good health.

This clonotype occurred many times. V is TRBV11-2 and J is TRBJ2-2, with 8 positions matching TRBD1. CDR3 length: 16 amino acids. The trim removed 3 bases at V and 1 base at J, leaving 4 bases unmatched. Per germline, CDR1 SGHAT and CDR2 FQNNGV. CDR3 DNA: TGTGCCAGCAGCTTGTCCGGGACAGGGAACACCGGGGAGCTGTTTTTT. It translates to CASSLSGTGNTGELFF. The full variable domain, its missing parts supplied by reference TRBV11-2 and TRBJ2-2, is EAGVAQSPRYKIIEKRQSVAFWCNPISGHATLYWYQQILGQGPKLLIQFQNNGVVDDSQLPKDRFSAERLKGVDSTLKIQPAKLEDSAVYLCASSLSGTGNTGELFFGEGSRLTVL.

This clonotype occurred many times. This chain links TRBV4-1 with TRBJ2-1; TRBD1 aligns across 9 bases. Germline V CDR1 and CDR2: MGHRA, YSYEKL. The length of the CDR3 is 14 residues. V lost 7 bases and J lost 6; bases outside the gene matches: 7. CDR3 coding DNA: TGCGCCAGCACCTTACAGGGGGCTTCCAATGAGCAGTTCTTC. This encodes CASTLQGASNEQFF.

This rearrangement joins TRBV10-3 to TRBJ2-5, with D possibly being TRBD1 (6 bases). The CDR3 is made up of 13 amino acids. CDR1 ENHRY and CDR2 SYGVKD come from the germline V gene. V lost 8 bases and J lost 3, with 13 bases in between. In DNA, the CDR3 is TGTGCCATCGGAACGACAGGCAAAGAGACCCAGTACTTC. The encoded protein is CAIGTTGKETQYF.

This clonotype appeared a few times. J is TRBJ2-2 and V is TRBV20-1; D unresolved. V was clipped by 3 bases and J by 6 bases, with 8 bases between them. Per germline, CDR1 DFQATT and CDR2 SNEGSKA (reference sequence). The CDR3 extends over 12 amino acids. In DNA form, the CDR3 reads TGCAGTGCTAGGGCCGGACCCGGGGAGCTGTTTTTT. This sequence encodes CSARAGPGELFF.

This clonotype appeared many times. The chain joins TRBV7-8 to TRBJ2-1; 7 bases fit TRBD1. The CDR3 is 13 residues long. CDR1 and CDR2 from the germline V gene are SGHVS and FQNEAQ. Trimming removed 4 bases from V and 3 bases from J; junction bases left unmatched: 0. The CDR3 sequence is CASSWTGYNEQFF. For the CDR3, the DNA is TGTGCCAGCAGCTGGACAGGCTACAATGAGCAGTTCTTC.

This clonotype was seen more than once but under ten times. The chain uses TRBV5-5 and TRBJ2-5, with D unclear. V gave up 0 bases and J gave up 4 bases, with 10 bases separating them. This CDR3 region has 14 residues. Germline assignment: CDR1 SGHKS and CDR2 YYEKEE (reference sequence). The CDR3: CASSLGAVGETQYF. CDR3 coding DNA: TGTGCCAGCAGCTTGGGGGCCGTAGGAGAGACCCAGTACTTC.

The V and J genes are TRBV11-2 and TRBJ2-3; 7 positions agree with TRBD1. V trimming: 3 bases; J trimming: 2 bases; junction bases outside the gene matches: 2. Germline values: CDR1 SGHAT, CDR2 FQNNGV. The CDR3 runs 14 residues. The CDR3 region has the DNA TGTGCCAGCAGCTTGGACAGGCCCACAGATACGCAGTATTTT. Protein product: CASSLDRPTDTQYF.

The table lists this clonotype with many counts. The rearrangement links TRBV7-9 to TRBJ2-4; D perhaps matches TRBD2 (6 bases). V lost 2 bases to trimming and J lost 3 bases, with 8 bases between them. CDR3 length equals 14 residues. CDR1 and CDR2 (germline): SEHNR, FQNEAQ (reference sequence). The chain's CDR3 is CASSLWGDKNIQYF. The CDR3 DNA reads TGTGCCAGCAGCTTATGGGGGGACAAAAACATTCAGTACTTC.

This clonotype was seen at least ten times. This chain links TRBV20-1 with TRBJ2-3; maybe TRBD2 (7 bases). V gave up 3 bases and J gave up 1 base, with 14 bases separating them. Per germline, CDR1 DFQATT and CDR2 SNEGSKA (reference sequence). The CDR3 totals 15 residues. The DNA of the CDR3 is TGCAGTGCTAGTTTGAGGGGGGGGGGCACAGATACGCAGTATTTT. It specifies CSASLRGGGTDTQYF.

This chain uses TRBV12-3 or TRBV12-4 with TRBJ1-3, with unresolved D. The V and J ends lost 8 bases and 0 bases respectively, with 14 bases between them. The CDR3 runs 15 residues. The CDR3 reads CASLRRPPSGNTIYF. The CDR3 coding sequence is TGTGCCAGCCTTCGGCGGCCTCCCTCTGGAAACACCATATATTTT.

At least ten counts were recorded for this clonotype. V usage is TRBV20-1 and J usage is TRBJ1-2; TRBD1 might be the D (5 bases). The CDR3 contains 12 residues. The V gene's germline CDR1 is DFQATT and CDR2 SNEGSKA (reference sequence). V dropped 3 bases and J dropped 8 bases, with 13 bases sitting between them. CDR3 in amino acids: CSASPSGNGYTF. The CDR3 nucleotides are TGCAGTGCTAGTCCTTCAGGGAACGGCTACACCTTC.

This clonotype has ten or more counts. The rearrangement joins TRBV12-3 or TRBV12-4 to TRBJ2-1, with D uncertain. Trimming removed 2 bases from V and 10 bases from J, with 6 bases in between. CDR3 length: 11 amino acids. CDR3: CASSLSGEQFF. The CDR3 DNA reads as TGTGCCAGCAGTTTAAGTGGGGAGCAGTTCTTC.

The CDR3 nucleotides are TGTGCCAGCAGCTCGAAAAGCCCCTACGAGCAGTACTTC. Translation: CASSSKSPYEQYF. The chain carries TRBV7-6 and TRBJ2-7; no firm D call. The CDR3 runs 13 residues. Germline V gives CDR1 SGHVS, CDR2 FNYEAQ. V lost 4 bases, J lost 2 bases, and 9 bases lay in between.

In its sample, this clonotype was seen a few times. The chain employs TRBV20-1 and TRBJ1-4; D is undetermined. This CDR3 has 15 amino acids. The V gene lost 0 bases and the J gene lost 4 bases, with 12 bases spanning the gap. Germline loops: CDR1 DFQATT, CDR2 SNEGSKA (reference sequence). DNA for the CDR3: TGCAGTGCTAGAGATGGGGTCACGGGTAATGAAAAACTGTTTTTT. Its protein product is CSARDGVTGNEKLFF.

The table lists this clonotype with a few counts. The chain employs TRBV4-1 and TRBJ1-1, with 7 bases matching TRBD1. Germline values: CDR1 MGHRA, CDR2 YSYEKL. The V gene end was trimmed by 3 bases and the J gene end by 7 bases; junction bases not matched to a gene: 5. This CDR3 has 13 amino acids. This CDR3 is CASSHDRVIEAFF. As DNA, the CDR3 is TGCGCCAGCAGCCACGACAGGGTCATTGAAGCTTTCTTT.